The 32 T cell receptor beta chains in this list originate from one sample, sequenced in a study of T-cell reconstitution after alpha-beta-depleted transplantation in children. Preparation of the TCRbeta library used unique molecular identifiers. A single record per CDR3 protein comes from TCRdb applying MiXCR to the PCR reads. The sample shows approximately 170,000 distinct CDR3 sequences, over 8.5% of them seen only once. The source material was PBMCs, sampled before TCRalphabeta/CD19-depleted stem cell transplant. These receptors came from a boy aged 2 to 10 with acute myeloid leukemia, due to receive a stem cell transplant.

This clonotype showed up many times. This chain connects TRBV7-3 to TRBJ2-1; 7 nucleotides agree with TRBD1. Germline V gene lookup returns CDR1 SGHTA and CDR2 FQGTGA. This CDR3 spans 15 amino acids. The V segment lost 2 bases and the J segment 2 bases; nucleotides outside the gene matches: 3. CDR3 nucleotide sequence: TGTGCCAGCAGCTTAGGGACAGACACCTACAATGAGCAGTTCTTC. Its protein is CASSLGTDTYNEQFF.

This clonotype appeared many times. The chain employs TRBV7-9 and TRBJ2-1, with D perhaps TRBD1 (5 bases). The V gene lost 6 bases and the J gene lost 9 bases, with 21 bases spanning the gap. The CDR3 runs to 15 residues. From germline, CDR1 is SEHNR and CDR2 FQNEAQ (reference sequence). CDR3 nucleotides: TGTGCCAGCAGTTCGGACATCCCCCAACATGGTGAGCAGTTCTTC. Its translation: CASSSDIPQHGEQFF.

This clonotype was recorded at least ten times. The CDR3 DNA reads TGCGCCAGCGCCGAAGGGACAGGGGGTTTCGGGGAGCTGTTTTTT. Protein: CASAEGTGGFGELFF. The rearrangement uses TRBV5-1 and TRBJ2-2; 11 nucleotides match TRBD1. The germline CDR1 and CDR2 sequences are SGHRS and YFSETQ. V lost 7 bases, J lost 7 bases, and 9 bases stayed unmatched. This CDR3 is 15 amino acids long.

This clonotype showed up just a few times. This chain connects TRBV27 to TRBJ2-3, with D unresolved. The CDR3 runs to 16 residues. Germline V lookup: CDR1 MNHEY, CDR2 SMNVEV (reference sequence). V lost 0 bases and J 0 bases, leaving 10 bases between the germline ends. CDR3 in amino acids: CASSLSRAYSTDTQYF. The CDR3 coding sequence is TGTGCCAGCAGTTTATCGCGAGCGTATAGCACAGATACGCAGTATTTT.

This clonotype was seen at least ten times. J is TRBJ2-7 and V is TRBV4-1; the match to TRBD2 covers 16 bases. Germline V gene data show CDR1 as MGHRA and CDR2 as YSYEKL. There are 18 residues in the CDR3. J was trimmed by 0 bases and V by 2 bases; bases with no gene match: 4. The CDR3 region is CASSQPGLAGGDSYEQYF. The CDR3 DNA reads as TGCGCCAGCAGCCAACCGGGACTAGCGGGAGGGGACTCCTACGAGCAGTACTTC.

This sequence joins TRBV7-6 and TRBJ2-6; D is unclear. V dropped 1 base and J dropped 0 bases, with 7 bases sitting between them. The CDR3 covers 16 residues. Germline assignment: CDR1 SGHVS and CDR2 FNYEAQ. The CDR3, as DNA: TGTGCCAGCAGCTTAGTACCGGACTCTGGGGCCAACGTCCTGACTTTC. It specifies CASSLVPDSGANVLTF. Looking up the rest from reference TRBV7-6 and TRBJ2-6 gives the full variable domain: GAGVSQSPRYKVTKRGQDVALRCDPISGHVSLYWYRQALGQGPEFLTYFNYEAQQDKSGLPNDRFSAERPEGSISTLTIQRTEQRDSAMYRCASSLVPDSGANVLTFGAGSRLTVL.

At least ten counts were recorded for this clonotype. The chain carries TRBV20-1 and TRBJ2-5; TRBD1 agrees at 9 bases. The CDR3 sequence is 14 residues long. V shed 3 bases and J 4 bases; nucleotides not matched to a gene: 6. Germline CDR1 and CDR2: DFQATT and SNEGSKA (reference sequence). CDR3 sequence: CSARWTGAGETQYF. CDR3 sequence (DNA): TGCAGTGCTAGGTGGACAGGGGCGGGAGAGACCCAGTACTTC.

Ten or more counts support this clonotype. This chain uses TRBV27 with TRBJ2-3, with D uncertain. The CDR3 length is 11 residues. V shed 2 bases and J shed 10 bases, with 7 bases lying between them. The V gene's germline CDR1 is MNHEY and CDR2 SMNVEV (reference sequence). The CDR3 DNA sequence: TGTGCCAGCAGTTTAGGGATGGCGCAGTATTTT. Residues: CASSLGMAQYF.

This clonotype was seen at least ten times. The CDR3 DNA follows: TGCAGTGCTAGCCCTCAGGGGAACACCGGGGAGCTGTTTTTT. Translating gives CSASPQGNTGELFF. The chain uses TRBV20-1 and TRBJ2-2; TRBD1 might be the D (5 bases). V was cut by 3 bases and J by 1 base, with 9 bases left in between. Germline assignment: CDR1 DFQATT and CDR2 SNEGSKA (reference sequence). The CDR3 runs to 14 residues.

The CDR3 spells CASSVDRARYEQYF. CDR3 bases: TGTGCCAGCAGTGTAGACAGGGCCCGCTACGAGCAGTACTTC. The rearrangement links TRBV6-1 to TRBJ2-7; 7 bases are shared with TRBD1. The CDR3 spans 14 residues. After removal of 4 bases from V and 3 bases from J, the junction contained 6 bases not matched to a gene. Germline CDR1 and CDR2: MNHNS and SASEGT.

A remark on this clonotype: This could be a read error, since a much larger clone is one nucleotide away. V and J are TRBV5-1 and TRBJ1-4, with TRBD1 matching over 8 bases. V lost 2 bases to trimming and J lost 9 bases; unmatched junction nucleotides: 3. This CDR3 is built from 13 residues. Germline CDR1 is SGHRS and CDR2 is YFSETQ. CDR3 sequence: CASSFQGAQKLFF. As DNA, the CDR3 is TGCGCCAGCAGCTTCCAGGGGGCTCAAAAACTGTTTTTT.

This clonotype was counted ten times or more. The chain joins TRBV20-1 to TRBJ2-7; no clear D gene. Trimming took off 6 bases at V and 1 base at J, with 10 bases between the two ends. Germline-derived CDR1 and CDR2 are DFQATT and SNEGSKA (reference sequence). The CDR3 totals 12 residues. In nucleotides, the CDR3 is TGCAGTGCCCAGACGGCTTCCTACGAGCAGTACTTC. This sequence encodes CSAQTASYEQYF.

This clonotype has just one count. DNA for the CDR3: TGCAGTGCTAGACCGACTAGCGGAGCTTACGAGCAGTACTTC. Translation gives CSARPTSGAYEQYF. The rearrangement uses TRBV20-1 and TRBJ2-7, with 9 bases fitting TRBD2. V was pared by 2 bases and J by 4 bases, with 6 bases of the junction left unmatched. From germline, CDR1 is DFQATT and CDR2 SNEGSKA (reference sequence). The CDR3 consists of 14 residues.

This clonotype was seen ten or more times. The chain has TRBV4-1 and TRBJ2-5; D unclear. V lost 1 base and J 5 bases, leaving 8 bases between the germline ends. CDR1 and CDR2 (germline): MGHRA, YSYEKL. This CDR3 has 13 residues. The CDR3, as DNA: TGCGCCAGCAGCCAAGTCATCGGGGAGACCCAGTACTTC. It codes for CASSQVIGETQYF.

Ten or more counts support this clonotype. The chain employs TRBV6-2 or TRBV6-3 and TRBJ2-1; 7 bases line up with TRBD1. This CDR3 is built from 15 residues. V lost 2 bases to trimming and J lost 4 bases; unmatched junction nucleotides: 5. Germline V gives CDR1 MNHEY, CDR2 SVGEGT. The CDR3 sequence: CASSYTDRVYNEQFF. In DNA form, the CDR3 reads TGTGCCAGCAGTTACACAGACAGGGTATACAATGAGCAGTTCTTC.

This clonotype was found many times. The chain carries TRBV5-1 and TRBJ2-7, with D possibly TRBD2 on 5 matching bases. With 0 bases removed from V and 4 bases from J, the gap between germline ends came to 8 bases. The CDR3 loop spans 13 amino acids. Germline V CDR1 and CDR2: SGHRS, YFSETQ. CDR3 protein: CASSLGREYEQYF. As DNA, the CDR3 is TGCGCCAGCAGCTTGGGAAGGGAGTACGAGCAGTACTTC.

The table lists this clonotype with many counts. The gene calls are TRBV7-8 and TRBJ1-5; D is unresolved. Deletions cut 1 base from V and 4 bases from J, with 11 bases between. The V gene's germline CDR1 is SGHVS and CDR2 FQNEAQ. The CDR3 is 15 residues long. The DNA of the CDR3 is TGTGCCAGCAGCTTAGGGTGGGCCAAGAATCAGCCCCAGCATTTT. Its protein is CASSLGWAKNQPQHF.

As concerns this clonotype: One base away lies a much larger clone, so this may be a sequencing read error. The chain has TRBV5-1 and TRBJ2-3, with no clear D. The end of the DNA aligns better with TRBJ1-5, so the J call may be wrong. This CDR3 spans 14 amino acids. Germline CDR1 is SGHRS and CDR2 is YFSETQ. CDR3 coding DNA: TGCGCCAGCAGCGTCGGACGGCGCACAGATACGCAGCATTTT. It yields the protein CASSVGRRTDTQHF.

At least ten counts were recorded for this clonotype. The chain combines TRBV7-9 with TRBJ2-7; tentative D call: TRBD1 (5 bases). V lost 3 bases to trimming and J lost 0 bases, with 9 bases between them. Germline-derived CDR1 and CDR2 are SEHNR and FQNEAQ (reference sequence). The CDR3 length is 14 residues. CDR3 residues: CASSLGQISYEQYF. In DNA, the CDR3 is TGTGCCAGCAGCTTGGGGCAGATCTCCTACGAGCAGTACTTC.

The rearrangement joins TRBV6-1 to TRBJ2-7; TRBD1 agrees at 7 bases. The CDR3 loop spans 15 amino acids. The trim removed 5 bases at V and 4 bases at J, leaving 11 bases unmatched. Germline loops: CDR1 MNHNS, CDR2 SASEGT. CDR3 bases: TGTGCCAGCAGTCAGGGACAGCCGGGGCCGTACGAGCAGTACGTC. Translated, it gives CASSQGQPGPYEQYV.

This clonotype was found many times. The rearrangement links TRBV11-2 to TRBJ2-3; 8 bases align to TRBD2. Germline V lookup: CDR1 SGHAT, CDR2 FQNNGV. CDR3 length equals 16 residues. Losses at the gene ends were 2 bases for V and 1 base for J; bases not matched to a gene: 5. The CDR3: CASSLIGRGGTDTQYF. The CDR3 DNA reads TGTGCCAGCAGCTTAATCGGGAGGGGTGGCACAGATACGCAGTATTTT.

This clonotype was detected many times. V and J are TRBV5-1 and TRBJ2-3; D is unclear. This CDR3 region has 12 residues. Germline V lookup: CDR1 SGHRS, CDR2 YFSETQ. The germline V and J ends were trimmed by 4 bases and 5 bases, with 8 bases remaining between them. The CDR3 nucleotides are TGCGCCAGCAGCGTTCAAGAAGATACGCAGTATTTT. Its protein is CASSVQEDTQYF. Looking up the rest from reference TRBV5-1 and TRBJ2-3 gives the full variable domain: KAGVTQTPRYLIKTRGQQVTLSCSPISGHRSVSWYQQTPGQGLQFLFEYFSETQRNKGNFPGRFSGRQFSNSRSEMNVSTLELGDSALYLCASSVQEDTQYFGPGTRLTVL.

J is TRBJ2-7 and V is TRBV6-1; 7 bases are shared with TRBD1. CDR3 length: 13 amino acids. Germline loops: CDR1 MNHNS, CDR2 SASEGT. The CDR3 bases are TGTGCCATCAGTGACAGGGATTCCAGCGAGCAGTACGTC. It specifies CAISDRDSSEQYV.

This clonotype was seen repeatedly, ten times or more. The rearrangement uses TRBV29-1 and TRBJ2-7; D is uncertain. This CDR3 has 14 amino acids. Germline-derived CDR1 and CDR2 are SQVTM and ANQGSEA. With 1 base removed from V and 2 bases from J, the gap between germline ends came to 12 bases. The CDR3 nucleotides are TGCAGCGTTGAAGGTTCCGGTTCAGCCTACGAGCAGTACTTC. It translates to CSVEGSGSAYEQYF.

This clonotype was observed at least ten times. The chain is built from TRBV28 and TRBJ2-7; 9 positions match TRBD1. Per the germline V gene, CDR1 is MDHEN and CDR2 is SYDVKM. V was pared by 5 bases and J by 1 base, with 6 bases of the junction left unmatched. This CDR3 has 15 amino acids. Here the CDR3 reads CASSQPGQGSYEQYF. The CDR3 DNA reads as TGTGCCAGCAGTCAGCCGGGACAGGGATCCTACGAGCAGTACTTC.

This sequence joins TRBV29-1 and TRBJ2-7; weak D call: TRBD1 (8 bases). Germline V gene lookup returns CDR1 SQVTM and CDR2 ANQGSEA. V was pared by 6 bases and J by 6 bases, with 15 bases between. The CDR3 loop spans 12 amino acids. The CDR3 nucleotides read TGCAGCGTCTGGGAGGGGACAGGCGAGCAGTACGTC. This sequence encodes CSVWEGTGEQYV.

This clonotype was found many times. The V and J genes are TRBV7-9 and TRBJ2-1; D not resolved. The V end was cut by 1 base, the J end by 0 bases, with 4 bases between. This CDR3 comprises 14 residues. Germline loops: CDR1 SEHNR, CDR2 FQNEAQ (reference sequence). CDR3 protein: CASSLGNSYNEQFF. DNA of the CDR3: TGTGCCAGCAGCTTAGGAAACTCCTACAATGAGCAGTTCTTC.

This clonotype was recorded many times. The chain links TRBV3-1 to TRBJ1-2; 7 nucleotides align to TRBD1. This CDR3 has 16 amino acids. V lost 1 base, J lost 1 base, and 6 bases stayed unmatched. Germline V gives CDR1 LGHDT, CDR2 YNNKEL (reference sequence). The CDR3 loop is CASSQVAGGDNYGYTF. The CDR3 DNA reads TGTGCCAGCAGCCAAGTGGCAGGGGGAGATAACTATGGCTACACCTTC.

This clonotype has at least ten counts. The rearrangement links TRBV7-6 to TRBJ2-5, with TRBD2 matching over 10 bases. Per germline, CDR1 SGHVS and CDR2 FNYEAQ. The CDR3 contains 16 residues. With V trimmed by 2 bases and J by 4 bases, 7 bases remained unmatched. The CDR3 loop reads CASSLPSGTSVETQYF. The DNA for the CDR3 is TGTGCCAGCAGCTTACCATCCGGGACTAGCGTAGAGACCCAGTACTTC.

Details on this clonotype: This may come from a read error, since a much larger clone is one base off. The V call is TRBV20-1, the J call TRBJ2-7; 9 bases line up with TRBD2. CDR1 is DFQATT, CDR2 SNEGSKA, per germline (reference sequence). The CDR3 spans 14 residues. The J segment lost 3 bases and the V segment lost 1 base, leaving 4 bases of the junction unmatched. CDR3 sequence (DNA): TGCAGTGCTAGAGGACTAGCGGATTACTACGAGCAGTACTTC. It encodes CSARGLADYYEQYF.

The sample holds many counts of this clonotype. The CDR3 reads CASSPRTGEKSGYTF. CDR3 coding DNA: TGCGCCAGCAGCCCAAGGACAGGGGAGAAGAGTGGCTACACCTTC. The J gene is TRBJ1-2, the V gene TRBV5-1; 9 bases match TRBD1. CDR1 and CDR2 from the germline V gene are SGHRS and YFSETQ. V was clipped by 4 bases and J by 7 bases; unmatched bases: 11. The CDR3 has 15 amino acids.

This clonotype was observed at least ten times. The chain is built from TRBV5-5 and TRBJ1-2, with D uncertain. Germline CDR1 is SGHKS and CDR2 is YYEKEE (reference sequence). The CDR3 contains 12 residues. Deletions cut 4 bases from V and 4 bases from J, with 8 bases between. CDR3 DNA: TGTGCCAGCAGCGGAGGTGGCTATGGCTACACCTTC. It yields the protein CASSGGGYGYTF.